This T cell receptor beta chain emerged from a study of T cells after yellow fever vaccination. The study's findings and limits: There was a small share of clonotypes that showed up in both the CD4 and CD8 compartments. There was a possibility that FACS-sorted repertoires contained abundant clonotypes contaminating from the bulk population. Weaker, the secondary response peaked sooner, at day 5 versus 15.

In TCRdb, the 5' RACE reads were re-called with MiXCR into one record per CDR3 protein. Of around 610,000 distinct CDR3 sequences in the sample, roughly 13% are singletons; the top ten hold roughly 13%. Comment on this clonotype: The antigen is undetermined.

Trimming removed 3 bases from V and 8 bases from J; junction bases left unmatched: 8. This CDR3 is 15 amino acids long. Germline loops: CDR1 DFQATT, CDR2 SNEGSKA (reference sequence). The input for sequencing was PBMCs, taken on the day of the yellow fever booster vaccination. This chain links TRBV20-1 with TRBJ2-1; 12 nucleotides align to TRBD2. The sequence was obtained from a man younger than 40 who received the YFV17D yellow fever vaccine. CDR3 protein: CSASPGLAGMDEQFF. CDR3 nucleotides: TGCAGTGCTAGCCCGGGACTAGCGGGTATGGATGAGCAGTTCTTC.